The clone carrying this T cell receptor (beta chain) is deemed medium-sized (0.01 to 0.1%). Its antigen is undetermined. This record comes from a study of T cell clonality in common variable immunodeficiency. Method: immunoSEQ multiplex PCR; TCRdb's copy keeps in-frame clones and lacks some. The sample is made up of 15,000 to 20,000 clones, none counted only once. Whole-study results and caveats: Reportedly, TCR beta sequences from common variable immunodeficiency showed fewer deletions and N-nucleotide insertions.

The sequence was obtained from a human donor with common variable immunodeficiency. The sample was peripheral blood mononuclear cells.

CDR3 DNA, as far as it was read: TGTGCCAGCAGCCAGGGACAGGGTGGAACAGATACG. Residues: CASSQGQGGTDT. The CDR3 in its entirety is CASSQGQGGTDTQYF. The chain employs TRBV4-2 and TRBJ2-3; TRBD1 matches at 9 bases. Read coverage stops 3 residues before the CDR3 terminus; the germline J gene supplies the remainder. The germline CDR1 and CDR2 sequences are LGHNA and YNFKEQ. The length of the CDR3 is 15 residues. Trimming cost V 3 bases and J 3 bases; bases outside gene matches: 4.